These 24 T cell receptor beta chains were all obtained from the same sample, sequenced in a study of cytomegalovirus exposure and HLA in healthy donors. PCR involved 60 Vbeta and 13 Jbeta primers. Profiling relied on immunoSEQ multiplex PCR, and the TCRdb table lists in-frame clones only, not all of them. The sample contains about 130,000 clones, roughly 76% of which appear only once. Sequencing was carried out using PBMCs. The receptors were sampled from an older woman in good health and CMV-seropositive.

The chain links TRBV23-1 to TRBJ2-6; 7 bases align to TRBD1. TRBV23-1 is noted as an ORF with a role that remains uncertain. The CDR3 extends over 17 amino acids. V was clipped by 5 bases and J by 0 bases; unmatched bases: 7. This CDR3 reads CASSRQGDNSGANVLTF. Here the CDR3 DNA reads TGCGCCAGCAGTAGACAGGGTGATAACTCTGGGGCCAACGTCCTGACTTTC.

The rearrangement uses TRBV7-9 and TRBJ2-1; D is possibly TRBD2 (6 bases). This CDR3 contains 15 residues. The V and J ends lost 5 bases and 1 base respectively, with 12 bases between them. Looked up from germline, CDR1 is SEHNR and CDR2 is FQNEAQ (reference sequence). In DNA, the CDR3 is TGTGCCAGCAGCCTGAGCGGGCAGTCCTACAATGAGCAGTTCTTC. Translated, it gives CASSLSGQSYNEQFF.

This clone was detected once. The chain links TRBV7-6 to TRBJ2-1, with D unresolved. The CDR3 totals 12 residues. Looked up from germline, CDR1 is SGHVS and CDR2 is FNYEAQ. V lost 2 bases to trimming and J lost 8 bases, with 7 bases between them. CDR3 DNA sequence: TGTGCCAGCAGCTTAAACCGGGATGAGCAGTTCTTC. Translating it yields CASSLNRDEQFF.

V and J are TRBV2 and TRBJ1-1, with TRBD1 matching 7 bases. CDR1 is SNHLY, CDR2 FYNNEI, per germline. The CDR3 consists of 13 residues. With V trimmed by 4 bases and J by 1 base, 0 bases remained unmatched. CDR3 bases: TGTGCCAGCAGTGGACAGGGGAACACTGAAGCTTTCTTT. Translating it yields CASSGQGNTEAFF.

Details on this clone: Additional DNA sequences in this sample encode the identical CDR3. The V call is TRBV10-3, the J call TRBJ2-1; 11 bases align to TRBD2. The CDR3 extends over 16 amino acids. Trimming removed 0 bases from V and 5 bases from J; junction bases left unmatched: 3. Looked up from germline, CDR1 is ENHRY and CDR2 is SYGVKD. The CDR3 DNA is TGTGCCATCAGTGAGTCTGTAGCGGGAGGGGACAATGAGCAGTTCTTC. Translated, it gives CAISESVAGGDNEQFF.

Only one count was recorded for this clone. CDR3 region: CAGTGGRISGNTIYF. CDR3 nucleotides: TGTGCCGGAACTGGGGGCAGGATCTCCGGAAACACCATATATTTT. The chain is built from TRBV2 and TRBJ1-3, with D maybe TRBD1 (6 bases). The CDR3 is 15 residues long. Germline V gene lookup returns CDR1 SNHLY and CDR2 FYNNEI. Trimming removed 11 bases at V and 4 bases at J, with 21 bases between.

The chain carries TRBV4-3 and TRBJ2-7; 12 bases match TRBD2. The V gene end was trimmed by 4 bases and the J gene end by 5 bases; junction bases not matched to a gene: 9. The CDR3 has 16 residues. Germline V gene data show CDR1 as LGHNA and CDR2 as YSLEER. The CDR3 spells CASSRSGRLAGDEQYF. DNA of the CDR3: TGCGCCAGCAGCCGATCAGGCCGACTAGCGGGAGACGAGCAGTACTTC.

CDR3 protein: CASSLFRENTGELFF. As DNA, the CDR3 is TGTGCCAGCAGTCTATTCCGGGAGAACACCGGGGAGCTGTTTTTT. This rearrangement joins TRBV6-5 to TRBJ2-2; possible D gene TRBD2, 5 bases. The CDR3 is 15 amino acids. V lost 5 bases and J 1 base, leaving 11 bases between the germline ends. Germline V gene sequence: CDR1 MNHEY, CDR2 SVGAGI.

In DNA, the CDR3 is TGTGCCAGCAGTTACACAACAGGGGGAGAGCAGTACTTC. Residues: CASSYTTGGEQYF. The J gene is TRBJ2-7, the V gene TRBV6-6; 8 bases line up with TRBD1. Looked up from germline, CDR1 is MNHNY and CDR2 is SVGAGI (reference sequence). J was trimmed by 7 bases and V by 2 bases; bases with no gene match: 4. The CDR3 runs 13 residues.

CDR3 in DNA: TGTGCCAGCAGCGGACAGGGGGCAGGCTCGGGAGATACGCAGTATTTT. Translating gives CASSGQGAGSGDTQYF. The chain joins TRBV7-3 to TRBJ2-3; 11 positions agree with TRBD1. The CDR3 runs 16 residues. Germline V gene sequence: CDR1 SGHTA, CDR2 FQGTGA. Trimming cost V 5 bases and J 5 bases; bases outside gene matches: 9.

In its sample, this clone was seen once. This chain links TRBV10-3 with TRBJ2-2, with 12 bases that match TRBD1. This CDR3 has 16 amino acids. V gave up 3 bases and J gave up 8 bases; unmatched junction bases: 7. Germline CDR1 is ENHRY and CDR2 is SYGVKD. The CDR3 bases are TGTGCCATCAGTGAACCGGGACAGGGGGCTGGAGGGGAGCTGTTTTTT. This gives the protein CAISEPGQGAGGELFF.

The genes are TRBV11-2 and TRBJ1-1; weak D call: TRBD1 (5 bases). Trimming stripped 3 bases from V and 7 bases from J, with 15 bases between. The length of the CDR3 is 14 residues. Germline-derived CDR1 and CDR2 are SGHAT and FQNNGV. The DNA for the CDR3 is TGTGCCAGCAGCTTTTCGACTCAGGGAATTGAAGCTTTCTTT. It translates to CASSFSTQGIEAFF.

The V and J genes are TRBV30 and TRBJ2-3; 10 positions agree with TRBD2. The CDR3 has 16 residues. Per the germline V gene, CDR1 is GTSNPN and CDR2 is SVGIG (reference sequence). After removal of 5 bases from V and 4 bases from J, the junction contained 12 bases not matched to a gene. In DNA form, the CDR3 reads TGTGCCTGGGCGATGGAGCGGGGGGGTTCATCAGATACGCAGTATTTT. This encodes CAWAMERGGSSDTQYF.

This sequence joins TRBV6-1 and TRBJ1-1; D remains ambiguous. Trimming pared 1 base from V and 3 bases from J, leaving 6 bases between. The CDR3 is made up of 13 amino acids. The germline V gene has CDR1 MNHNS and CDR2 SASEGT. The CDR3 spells CASSEVRDTEAFF. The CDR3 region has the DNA TGTGCCAGCAGTGAAGTACGGGACACTGAAGCTTTCTTT.

In nucleotides, the CDR3 is TGTGCCAGCAGCCCACGGTCACAGGGGAGCTCCTACGAGCAGTACTTC. It codes for CASSPRSQGSSYEQYF. The chain recombines TRBV7-2 with TRBJ2-7, with 7 positions matching TRBD1. The CDR3 contains 16 residues. The germline V gene encodes CDR1 SGHTA and CDR2 FQGNSA. V shed 5 bases and J 0 bases; nucleotides not matched to a gene: 10. Together with reference TRBV7-2 and TRBJ2-7, the CDR3 gives the full variable domain: GAGVSQSPSNKVTEKGKDVELRCDPISGHTALYWYRQSLGQGLEFLIYFQGNSAPDKSGLPSDRFSAERTGGSVSTLTIQRTQQEDSAVYLCASSPRSQGSSYEQYFGPGTRLTVT.

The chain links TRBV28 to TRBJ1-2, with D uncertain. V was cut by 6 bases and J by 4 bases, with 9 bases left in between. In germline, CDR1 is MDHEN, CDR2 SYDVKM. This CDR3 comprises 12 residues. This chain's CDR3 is CASRILSYGYTF. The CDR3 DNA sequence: TGTGCCAGCAGAATATTATCCTATGGCTACACCTTC.

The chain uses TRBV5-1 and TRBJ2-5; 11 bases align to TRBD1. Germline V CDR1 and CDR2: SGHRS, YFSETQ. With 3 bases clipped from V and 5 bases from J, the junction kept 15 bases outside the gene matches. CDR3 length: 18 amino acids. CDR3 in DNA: TGCGCCAGCAGCTCCGGACAGGGGGCGGTCGGTCGACGGGAGACCCAGTACTTC. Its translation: CASSSGQGAVGRRETQYF.

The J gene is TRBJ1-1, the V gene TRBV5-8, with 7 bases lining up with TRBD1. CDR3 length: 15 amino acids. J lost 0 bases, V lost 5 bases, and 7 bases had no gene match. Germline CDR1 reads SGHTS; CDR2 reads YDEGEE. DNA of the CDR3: TGTGCCAGCAGGGAGGGGACAGTCATGAACACTGAAGCTTTCTTT. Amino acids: CASREGTVMNTEAFF.

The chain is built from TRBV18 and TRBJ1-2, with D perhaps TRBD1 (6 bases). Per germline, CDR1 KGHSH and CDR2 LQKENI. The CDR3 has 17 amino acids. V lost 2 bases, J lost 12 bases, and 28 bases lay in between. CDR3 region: CASSPVDVAQRQVVNTF. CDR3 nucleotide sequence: TGTGCCAGCTCACCAGTGGACGTAGCTCAGCGACAGGTTGTCAACACCTTC.

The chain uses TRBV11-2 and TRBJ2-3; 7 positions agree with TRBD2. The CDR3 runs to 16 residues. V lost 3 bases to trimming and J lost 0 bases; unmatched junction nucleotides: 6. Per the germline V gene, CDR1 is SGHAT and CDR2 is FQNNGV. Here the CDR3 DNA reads TGTGCCAGCAGCTTCTCACTAGCGACGAGCACAGATACGCAGTATTTT. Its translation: CASSFSLATSTDTQYF.

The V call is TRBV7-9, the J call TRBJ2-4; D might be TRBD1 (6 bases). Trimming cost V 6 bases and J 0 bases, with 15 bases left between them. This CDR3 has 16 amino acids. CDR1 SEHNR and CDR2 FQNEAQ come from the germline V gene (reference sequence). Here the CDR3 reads CASSKDRPLAKNIQYF. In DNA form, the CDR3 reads TGTGCCAGCAGTAAAGACAGGCCACTAGCCAAAAACATTCAGTACTTC. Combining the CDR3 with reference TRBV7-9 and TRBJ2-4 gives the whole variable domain DTGVSQNPRHKITKRGQNVTFRCDPISEHNRLYWYRQTLGQGPEFLTYFQNEAQLEKSRLLSDRFSAERPKGSFSTLEIQRTEQGDSAMYLCASSKDRPLAKNIQYFGAGTRLSVL.

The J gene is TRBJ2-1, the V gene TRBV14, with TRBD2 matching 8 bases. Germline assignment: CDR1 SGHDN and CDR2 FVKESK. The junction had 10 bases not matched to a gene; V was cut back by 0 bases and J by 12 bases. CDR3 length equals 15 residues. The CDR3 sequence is CASSQDRTSGLRQFF. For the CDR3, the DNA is TGTGCCAGCAGCCAAGATCGCACTAGCGGCCTCCGGCAGTTCTTC.

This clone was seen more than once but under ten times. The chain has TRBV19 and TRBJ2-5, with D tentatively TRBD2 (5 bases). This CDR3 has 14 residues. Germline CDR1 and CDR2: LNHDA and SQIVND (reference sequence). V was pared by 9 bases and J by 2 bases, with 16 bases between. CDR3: CARNRPGLQETQYF. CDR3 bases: TGTGCCAGAAACCGCCCAGGACTGCAAGAGACCCAGTACTTC.

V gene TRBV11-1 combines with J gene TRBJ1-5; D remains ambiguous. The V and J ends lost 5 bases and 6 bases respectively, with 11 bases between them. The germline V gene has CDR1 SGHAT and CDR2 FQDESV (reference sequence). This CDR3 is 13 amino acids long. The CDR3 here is CASSPNTGQPQHF. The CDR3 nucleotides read TGTGCCAGCAGCCCGAATACCGGTCAGCCCCAGCATTTT.